The clone carrying this TCR beta chain was seen a single time. This specimen comes from a study of blood T cell repertoires in COVID-19. Overall study context: The United States, Italy and Spain supplied acute and convalescent COVID-19 samples. T cells, B-cell-depleted T cells, or PBMCs provided the cDNA or gDNA that served as material.

V lost 3 bases and J lost 9, with 10 bases in between. The CDR3 has 12 residues. CDR1 and CDR2 (germline): WNHNN, SYGVQD (reference sequence). TCRdb keeps only in-frame clones here, not all; method: immunoSEQ multiplex PCR. The sample has roughly 200,000 clones; 88% are singletons. This chain links TRBV10-1 with TRBJ2-3; possible D gene TRBD1, 5 bases. This receptor was taken from a woman aged 25 to 39 with acute or convalescent COVID-19. Sample: peripheral blood. The CDR3 protein is CASSDPQGTQYF. The CDR3, as DNA: TGCGCCAGCAGTGACCCCCAGGGCACGCAGTATTTT.